The TCR beta chain under discussion was sequenced for a study of identical twins. This clonotype occurred many times. TCRdb reprocessed the 5' RACE reads via MiXCR and lists one record per CDR3 protein. The data show 450,000 or so distinct CDR3 sequences, more than 20% seen once. Donors uniformly comprised healthy Caucasians. These data were also filed under a second study, of T cells expressing NK-cell markers. That study reports: Investigators obtained TCR beta repertoires from sorted CD3+CD56+NKG2C+, CD3+CD56+NKG2C- and CD3+CD56-NKG2C+ T cells. With respect to HCMV, most of the eight sequenced donors were seropositive, and one was seronegative. Restriction of sorting to alpha-beta TCR T cells was accomplished in several experiments using an anti-gamma-delta TCR antibody.

The origin of this receptor is a woman aged 18-29 years in good health. Sequencing was performed on CD4+ T cells sorted from blood.

Here the CDR3 reads CSAGTGTSYEQYF. CDR3 in DNA: TGCAGCGCCGGGACAGGGACTTCCTACGAGCAGTACTTC. The chain recombines TRBV29-1 with TRBJ2-7; TRBD1 matches 9 bases. Germline-derived CDR1 and CDR2 are SQVTM and ANQGSEA. There are 13 residues in the CDR3. V was clipped by 7 bases and J by 1 base; unmatched bases: 5.